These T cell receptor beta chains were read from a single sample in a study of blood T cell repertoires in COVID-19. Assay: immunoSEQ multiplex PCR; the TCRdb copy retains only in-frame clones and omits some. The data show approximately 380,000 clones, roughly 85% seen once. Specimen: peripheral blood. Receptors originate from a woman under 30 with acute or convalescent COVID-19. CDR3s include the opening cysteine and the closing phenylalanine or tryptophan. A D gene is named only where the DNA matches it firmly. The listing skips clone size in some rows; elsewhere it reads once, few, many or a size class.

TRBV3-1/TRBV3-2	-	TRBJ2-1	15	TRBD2	TGTGCCAGCAGCCTGGGACTAGCGGAGAAGTCGGGGCAGTTCTTC	CASSLGLAEKSGQFF
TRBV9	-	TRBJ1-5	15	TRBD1	TGTGCCAGCAGCCCAGACAGGGGGGCTAATCAGCCCCAGCATTTT	CASSPDRGANQPQHF
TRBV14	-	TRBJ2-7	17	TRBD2	TGTGCCAGCAGCCAATCGGGTCTCGGCGGGAGGGCCTTCGAGCAGTACTTC	CASSQSGLGGRAFEQYF
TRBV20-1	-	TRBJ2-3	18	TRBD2	TGCAGTGCTAGTGGGCTAGCGGGGGGACCGCGAGGAACAGATACGCAGTATTTT	CSASGLAGGPRGTDTQYF
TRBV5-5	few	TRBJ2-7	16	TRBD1	TGTGCCAGCAGCCATATCCCAGGACAGGGGGTTGACGAGCAGTACTTC	CASSHIPGQGVDEQYF
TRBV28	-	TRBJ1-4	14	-	TGTGCCAGCAGTTCGGGGGGCAGAATTGAAAAACTGTTTTTT	CASSSGGRIEKLFF
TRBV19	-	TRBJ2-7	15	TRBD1	TGTGCCAGTAGTAATGAATGGGACAGGGGCTACGAGCAGTACTTC	CASSNEWDRGYEQYF
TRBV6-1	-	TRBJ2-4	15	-	TGTGCCAGCAGTGAAGTGCTAGCTGGGGGCGACATTCAGTACTTC	CASSEVLAGGDIQYF
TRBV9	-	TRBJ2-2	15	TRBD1	TGTGCCAGCAGCCTGCAGCGGACAGGGGCCGGGGAGCTGTTTTTT	CASSLQRTGAGELFF
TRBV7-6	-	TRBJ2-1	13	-	TGTGCCAGCAGCCAAAGGCTAGATAATGAGCAGTTCTTC	CASSQRLDNEQFF
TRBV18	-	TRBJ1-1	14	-	TGTGCCAGCTCACCCTCTACAGGTTCGACTGAAGCTTTCTTT	CASSPSTGSTEAFF
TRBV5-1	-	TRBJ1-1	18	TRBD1	TGCGCCAGCAGCCTTACAGGGGGCTCACTTCTGAGGGGCACTGAAGCTTTCTTT	CASSLTGGSLLRGTEAFF
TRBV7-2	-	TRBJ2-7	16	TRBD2	TGTGCCAGCAGCTTATGGGGGGGACTAGCGGGCTACGAGCAGTACTTC	CASSLWGGLAGYEQYF
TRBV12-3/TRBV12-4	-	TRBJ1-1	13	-	TGTGCCAGCAGTTGGACACTGAACACTGAAGCTTTCTTT	CASSWTLNTEAFF
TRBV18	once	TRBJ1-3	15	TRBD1	TGTGCCAGCTCACTGGGACAGGGATCTGGAAACACCATATATTTT	CASSLGQGSGNTIYF
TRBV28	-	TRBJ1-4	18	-	TGTGCCAGCACCCTGGAATCCCCCCCCGGACAGAGTAATGAAAAACTGTTTTTT	CASTLESPPGQSNEKLFF
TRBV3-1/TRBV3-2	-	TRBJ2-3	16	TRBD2	TGTGCCAGCAGCCAACTAGCGGGGTCTAGCACAGATACGCAGTATTTT	CASSQLAGSSTDTQYF
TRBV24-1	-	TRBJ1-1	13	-	TGTGCCACCAGTCCCAGGGGAGACACTGAAGCTTTCTTT	CATSPRGDTEAFF
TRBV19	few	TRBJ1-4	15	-	TGTGCCAGTAGTACCCAGCGGGGGTGGAGTGAAAAACTGTTTTTT	CASSTQRGWSEKLFF
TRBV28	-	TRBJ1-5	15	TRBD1	TGTGCCACCACCCGGGAGGGGGCGGGCAATCAGCCCCAGCATTTT	CATTREGAGNQPQHF
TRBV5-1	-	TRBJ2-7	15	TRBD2	TGCGCCAGCAGCCCCAATAGCGGGAGGGGCTACGAGCAGTACTTC	CASSPNSGRGYEQYF
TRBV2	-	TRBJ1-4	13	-	TGTGCCAGCAGAGGGGTACCCGGCGAAAAACTGTTTTTT	CASRGVPGEKLFF
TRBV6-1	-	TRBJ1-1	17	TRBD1	TGTGCCAGCAGTGGACCGGGACAGGGGGTTGTGAACACTGAAGCTTTCTTT	CASSGPGQGVVNTEAFF
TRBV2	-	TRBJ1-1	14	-	TGTGCCAGCAGTGCGGACACTTTGAACACTGAAGCTTTCTTT	CASSADTLNTEAFF
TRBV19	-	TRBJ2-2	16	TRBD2	TGTGCCAGTAGTGGGACTAGCGGGATAAACACCGGGGAGCTGTTTTTT	CASSGTSGINTGELFF
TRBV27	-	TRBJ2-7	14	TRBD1	TGTGCCAGCAGCCTGCAGGGGGTTGGCTACGAGCAGTACTTC	CASSLQGVGYEQYF
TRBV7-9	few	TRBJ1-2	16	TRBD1	TGTGCCAGCAGCTATACCTCAGGGACAGGGTCAGGAGGCTACACCTTC	CASSYTSGTGSGGYTF
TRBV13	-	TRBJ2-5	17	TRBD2	TGTGCCAGCAGCTCTGGCAGGGAGGGCCGGGTCCGAGAGACCCAGTACTTC	CASSSGREGRVRETQYF
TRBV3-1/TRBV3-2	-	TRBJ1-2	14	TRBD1	TGTGCCAGCAGCCAGCGGACAGGGATTTATGGCTACACCTTC	CASSQRTGIYGYTF
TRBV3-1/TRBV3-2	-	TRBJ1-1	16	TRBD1	TGTGCCAGCAGCCAGCAAACCCTCGGACAGGGTGCTGAAGCTTTCTTT	CASSQQTLGQGAEAFF
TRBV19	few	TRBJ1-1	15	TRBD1	TGTGCCAGTAGTCCGACGGACAGGCGGGGCACTGAAGCTTTCTTT	CASSPTDRRGTEAFF
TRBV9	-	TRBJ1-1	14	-	TGTGCCAGCAGCGTCGACAGTTTTAACACTGAAGCTTTCTTT	CASSVDSFNTEAFF
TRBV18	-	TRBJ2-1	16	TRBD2	TGTGCCAGCTCACCAGTTGGGGGGGAAGGCTACAATGAGCAGTTCTTC	CASSPVGGEGYNEQFF
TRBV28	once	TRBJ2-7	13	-	TGTGCCAGCAGTTTAGTAGCGCCGTACGAGCAGTACTTC	CASSLVAPYEQYF
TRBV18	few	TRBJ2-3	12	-	TGTGCCAGCTCAAACGGGGCAGATACGCAGTATTTT	CASSNGADTQYF
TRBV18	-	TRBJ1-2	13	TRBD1	TGTGCCAGCTCGTCTACAGGGGGCTATGGCTACACCTTC	CASSSTGGYGYTF
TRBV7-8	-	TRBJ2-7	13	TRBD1	TGTGCCAGCAGCAGACAGGGACCCTACGAGCAGTACTTC	CASSRQGPYEQYF
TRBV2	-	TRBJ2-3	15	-	TGTGCCAGCAGCTTCTCATCAAAGAGGAGTGGTACGCAGTATTTT	CASSFSSKRSGTQYF
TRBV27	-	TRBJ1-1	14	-	TGTGCCAGCAGTTCTACAGACCTGGGCACTGAAGCTTTCTTT	CASSSTDLGTEAFF
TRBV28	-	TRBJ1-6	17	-	TGTGCCAGCAGTTTATCAATCCCAGGCCGCTATAATTCACCCCTCCACTTT	CASSLSIPGRYNSPLHF
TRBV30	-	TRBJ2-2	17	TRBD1	TGTGCCTGGAGTGTACAGAGGACAGGGGGCAACACCGGGGAGCTGTTTTTT	CAWSVQRTGGNTGELFF
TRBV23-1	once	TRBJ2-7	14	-	TGCGCCAGCAGTCAATCTGGGGGGATCTACGAGCAGTACTTC	CASSQSGGIYEQYF